This T cell receptor beta chain was captured by sequencing in a study of T-cell reconstitution after alpha-beta-depleted transplantation in children. The germline V and J ends were trimmed by 5 bases and 7 bases, with 15 bases remaining between them. Looked up from germline, CDR1 is DFQATT and CDR2 is SNEGSKA (reference sequence). The CDR3 consists of 14 residues. This clonotype was observed at least ten times. This sample's TCRbeta library carried unique molecular identifier barcodes. Each CDR3 protein is one row after TCRdb ran MiXCR on the PCR reads. Of 200,000 to 300,000 distinct CDR3 sequences in the sample, about 12% were seen once.

The sequencing used PBMCs from the stem cell graft donor, collected from the stem cell graft. The chain recombines TRBV20-1 with TRBJ1-6; D may be TRBD1 (5 bases). This TCR derives from a human donor who donated a stem cell graft to a child with acute lymphoblastic leukemia. The CDR3 here is CSAASGLGNSPLHF. For the CDR3, the DNA is TGCAGTGCTGCCTCGGGACTGGGGAATTCACCCCTCCACTTT.